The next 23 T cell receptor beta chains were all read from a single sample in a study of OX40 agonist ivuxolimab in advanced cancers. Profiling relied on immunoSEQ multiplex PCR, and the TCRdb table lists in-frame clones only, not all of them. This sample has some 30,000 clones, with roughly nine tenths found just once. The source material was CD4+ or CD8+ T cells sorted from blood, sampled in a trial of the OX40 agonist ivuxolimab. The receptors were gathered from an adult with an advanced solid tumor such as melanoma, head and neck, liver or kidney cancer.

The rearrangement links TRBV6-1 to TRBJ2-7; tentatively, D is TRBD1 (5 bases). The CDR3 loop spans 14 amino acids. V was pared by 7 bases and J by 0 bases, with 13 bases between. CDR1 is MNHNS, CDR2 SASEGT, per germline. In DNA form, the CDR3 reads TGTGCCAGCATCAGAGACAGTAGCTCCTACGAGCAGTACTTC. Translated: CASIRDSSSYEQYF.

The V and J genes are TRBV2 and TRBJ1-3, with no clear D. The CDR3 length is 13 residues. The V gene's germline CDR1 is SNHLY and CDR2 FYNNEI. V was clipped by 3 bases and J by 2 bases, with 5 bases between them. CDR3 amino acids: CASSEGTGNTIYF. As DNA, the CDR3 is TGTGCCAGCAGTGAGGGGACTGGAAACACCATATATTTT.

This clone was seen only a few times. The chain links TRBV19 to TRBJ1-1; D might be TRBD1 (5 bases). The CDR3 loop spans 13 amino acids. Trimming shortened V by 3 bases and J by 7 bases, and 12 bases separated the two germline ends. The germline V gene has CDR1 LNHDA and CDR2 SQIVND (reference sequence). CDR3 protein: CASSIPGTYEAFF. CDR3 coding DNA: TGTGCCAGTAGTATTCCGGGGACGTATGAAGCTTTCTTT.

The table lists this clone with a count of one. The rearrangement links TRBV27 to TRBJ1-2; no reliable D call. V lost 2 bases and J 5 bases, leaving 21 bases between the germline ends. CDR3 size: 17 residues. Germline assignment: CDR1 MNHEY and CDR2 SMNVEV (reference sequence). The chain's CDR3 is CASSLSGGDFAGYGYTF. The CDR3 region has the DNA TGTGCCAGCAGTTTAAGCGGTGGAGATTTCGCTGGGTATGGCTACACCTTC.

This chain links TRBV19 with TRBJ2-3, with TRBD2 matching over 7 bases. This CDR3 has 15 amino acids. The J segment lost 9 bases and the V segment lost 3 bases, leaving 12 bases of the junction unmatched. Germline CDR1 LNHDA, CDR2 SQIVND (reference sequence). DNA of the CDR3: TGTGCCAGTAGTATGAAGAGCGGGGCCGGGGGGACGCAGTATTTT. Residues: CASSMKSGAGGTQYF.

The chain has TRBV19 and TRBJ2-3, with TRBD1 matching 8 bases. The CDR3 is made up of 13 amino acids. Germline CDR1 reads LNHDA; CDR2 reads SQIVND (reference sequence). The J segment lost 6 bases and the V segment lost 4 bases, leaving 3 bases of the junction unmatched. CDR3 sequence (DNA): TGTGCCAGTAGTAGGACAGGGTCGGATACGCAGTATTTT. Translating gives CASSRTGSDTQYF.

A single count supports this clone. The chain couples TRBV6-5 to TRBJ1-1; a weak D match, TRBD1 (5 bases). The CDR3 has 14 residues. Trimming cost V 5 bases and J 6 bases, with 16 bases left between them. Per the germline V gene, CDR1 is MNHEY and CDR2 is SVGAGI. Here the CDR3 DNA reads TGTGCCAGCAGTGGGGCGGAGGGTACCGCTGAAGCTTTCTTT. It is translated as CASSGAEGTAEAFF.

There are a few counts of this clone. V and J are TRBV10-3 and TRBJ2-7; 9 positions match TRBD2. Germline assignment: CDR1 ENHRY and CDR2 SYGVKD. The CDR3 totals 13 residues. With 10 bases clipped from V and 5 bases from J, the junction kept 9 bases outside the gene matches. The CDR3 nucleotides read TGTGCCACCAGGAAGCGGGAGGCCCACGAGCAGTACTTC. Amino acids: CATRKREAHEQYF.

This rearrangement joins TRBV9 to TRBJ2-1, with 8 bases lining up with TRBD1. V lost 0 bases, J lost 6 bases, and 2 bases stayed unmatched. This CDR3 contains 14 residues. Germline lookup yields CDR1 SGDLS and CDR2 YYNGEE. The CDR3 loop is CASSVATGGNEQFF. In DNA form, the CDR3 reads TGTGCCAGCAGCGTAGCAACAGGGGGCAATGAGCAGTTCTTC.

The CDR3 spells CASSYSVSQNTEAFF. In nucleotides, the CDR3 is TGTGCCAGCAGTTACTCTGTCAGCCAGAACACTGAAGCTTTCTTT. V usage is TRBV6-5 and J usage is TRBJ1-1; D remains ambiguous. The V gene's germline CDR1 is MNHEY and CDR2 SVGAGI. V shed 0 bases and J shed 1 base, with 9 bases lying between them. The CDR3 extends over 15 amino acids.

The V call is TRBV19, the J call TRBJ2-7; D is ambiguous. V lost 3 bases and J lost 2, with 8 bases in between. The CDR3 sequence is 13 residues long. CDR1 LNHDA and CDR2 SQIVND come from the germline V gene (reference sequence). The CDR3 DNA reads TGTGCCAGTAGTATGCCCGGACCCTACGAGCAGTACTTC. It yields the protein CASSMPGPYEQYF.

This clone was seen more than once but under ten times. The CDR3 nucleotides read TGTGCCAGCAGCTTAATAGCCGATCGGGGCAATGAGCAGTTCTTC. Protein: CASSLIADRGNEQFF. This chain uses TRBV7-2 with TRBJ2-1; weak D call: TRBD2 (5 bases). CDR3 length equals 15 residues. Germline CDR1 is SGHTA and CDR2 is FQGNSA. The V end was cut by 2 bases, the J end by 6 bases, with 14 bases between.

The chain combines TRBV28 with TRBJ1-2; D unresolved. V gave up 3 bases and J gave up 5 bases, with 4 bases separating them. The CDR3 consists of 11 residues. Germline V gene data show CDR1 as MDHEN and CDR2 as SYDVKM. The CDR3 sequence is CASSFGYGYTF. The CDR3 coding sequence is TGTGCCAGCAGTTTTGGATATGGCTACACCTTC.

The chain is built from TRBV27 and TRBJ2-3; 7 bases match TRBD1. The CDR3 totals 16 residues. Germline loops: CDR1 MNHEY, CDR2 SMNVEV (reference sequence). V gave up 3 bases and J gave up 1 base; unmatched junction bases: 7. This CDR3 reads CASSFRQGRGTDTQYF. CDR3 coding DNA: TGTGCCAGCAGTTTCCGACAGGGTCGGGGCACAGATACGCAGTATTTT.

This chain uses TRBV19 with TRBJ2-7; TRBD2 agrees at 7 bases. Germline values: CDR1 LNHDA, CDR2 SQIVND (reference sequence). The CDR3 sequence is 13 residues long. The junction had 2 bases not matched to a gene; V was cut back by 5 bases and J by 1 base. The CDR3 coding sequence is TGTGCCAGTAGTGGACTAGATTCCTACGAGCAGTACTTC. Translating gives CASSGLDSYEQYF.

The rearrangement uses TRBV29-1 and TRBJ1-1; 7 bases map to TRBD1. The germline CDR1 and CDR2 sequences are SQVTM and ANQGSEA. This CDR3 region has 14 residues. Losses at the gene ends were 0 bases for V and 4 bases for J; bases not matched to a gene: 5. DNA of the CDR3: TGCAGCGTTGAAGATCCCAGGGGGGGCACTGAAGCTTTCTTT. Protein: CSVEDPRGGTEAFF.

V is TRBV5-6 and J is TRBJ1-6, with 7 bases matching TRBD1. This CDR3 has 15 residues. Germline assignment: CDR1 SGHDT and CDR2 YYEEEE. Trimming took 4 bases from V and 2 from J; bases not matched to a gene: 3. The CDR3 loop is CASSGGQTYNSPLHF. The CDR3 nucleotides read TGTGCCAGCAGCGGGGGACAGACCTATAATTCACCCCTCCACTTT.

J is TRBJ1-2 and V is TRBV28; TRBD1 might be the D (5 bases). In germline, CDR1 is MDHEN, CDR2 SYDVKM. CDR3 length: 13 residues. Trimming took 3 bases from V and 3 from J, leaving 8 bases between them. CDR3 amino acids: CASSLGGHYGYTF. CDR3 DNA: TGTGCCAGCAGTTTGGGGGGACACTATGGCTACACCTTC.

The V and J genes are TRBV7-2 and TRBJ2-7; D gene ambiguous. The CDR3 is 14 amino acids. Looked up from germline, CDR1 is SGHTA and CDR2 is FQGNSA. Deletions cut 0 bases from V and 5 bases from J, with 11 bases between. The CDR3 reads CASSLARRLDEQYF. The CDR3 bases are TGTGCCAGCAGCTTAGCAAGAAGGCTGGACGAGCAGTACTTC.

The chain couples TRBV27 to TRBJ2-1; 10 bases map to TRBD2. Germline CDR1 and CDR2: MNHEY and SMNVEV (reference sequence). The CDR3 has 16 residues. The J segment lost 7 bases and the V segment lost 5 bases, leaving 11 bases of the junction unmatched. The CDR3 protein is CASSPLGAGGLNEQFF. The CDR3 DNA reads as TGTGCCAGCAGTCCCCTCGGAGCGGGGGGGCTTAATGAGCAGTTCTTC.

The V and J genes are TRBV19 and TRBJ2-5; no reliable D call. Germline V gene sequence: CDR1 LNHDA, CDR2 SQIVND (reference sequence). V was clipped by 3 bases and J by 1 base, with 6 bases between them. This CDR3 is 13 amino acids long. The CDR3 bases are TGTGCCAGTAGTATCGGTCCCCAAGAGACCCAGTACTTC. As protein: CASSIGPQETQYF.

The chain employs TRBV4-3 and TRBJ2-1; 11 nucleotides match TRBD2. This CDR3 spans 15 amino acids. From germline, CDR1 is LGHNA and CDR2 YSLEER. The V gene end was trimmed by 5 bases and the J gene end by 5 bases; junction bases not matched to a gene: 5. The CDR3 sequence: CASSGLAGGDNEQFF. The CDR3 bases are TGCGCCAGCAGCGGTCTAGCGGGAGGTGACAATGAGCAGTTCTTC.

The CDR3 nucleotides are TGTGCCAGCAGTTTTGTAAACCCTACTGCGCAGTTCTTC. Its protein is CASSFVNPTAQFF. The rearrangement joins TRBV28 to TRBJ2-1; no firm D call. The V and J ends lost 3 bases and 12 bases respectively, with 15 bases between them. Looked up from germline, CDR1 is MDHEN and CDR2 is SYDVKM. The CDR3 has 13 amino acids.